The 2 T cell receptor beta chains listed next were all sequenced from one sample in a study of identifying expanded T cells in peripheral blood (dated by TCRdb to the late 2010s). Library construction relied on the immunoSEQ multiplex PCR assay. In TCRdb, the immuneACCESS table is reduced to in-frame sequences with V and J assigned. These tables do not hold every clone; where another copy was compared, an unresolved V gene accounts for under half, and the others remain unexplained. The sample table lists some 120,000 clones, around four fifths of them with a count of one. Jointly, the top ten make up 3.3% of the sample. The sample comprised blood. These TCRs come from a person between 18 and 75 years old in good health.

The chain employs TRBV10-3 and TRBJ1-2; possible D gene TRBD1, 5 bases. The CDR3 has 13 amino acids. The germline gives CDR1 ENHRY, CDR2 SYGVKD. Between the trimmed V and J ends, which lost 5 bases and 4 bases, there was a span of 11 bases. CDR3 protein: CAISRDGLYGYTF. In DNA form, the CDR3 reads TGTGCCATCAGTCGGGACGGCCTCTATGGCTACACCTTC.

The V call is TRBV7-9, the J call TRBJ2-7; D uncertain. Trimming pared 5 bases from V and 2 bases from J, leaving 13 bases between. The germline V gene has CDR1 SEHNR and CDR2 FQNEAQ (reference sequence). CDR3 size: 14 residues. The CDR3 coding sequence is TGTGCCAGCAGCCGCGCACAGAATACCTACGAGCAGTACTTC. Translation gives CASSRAQNTYEQYF.